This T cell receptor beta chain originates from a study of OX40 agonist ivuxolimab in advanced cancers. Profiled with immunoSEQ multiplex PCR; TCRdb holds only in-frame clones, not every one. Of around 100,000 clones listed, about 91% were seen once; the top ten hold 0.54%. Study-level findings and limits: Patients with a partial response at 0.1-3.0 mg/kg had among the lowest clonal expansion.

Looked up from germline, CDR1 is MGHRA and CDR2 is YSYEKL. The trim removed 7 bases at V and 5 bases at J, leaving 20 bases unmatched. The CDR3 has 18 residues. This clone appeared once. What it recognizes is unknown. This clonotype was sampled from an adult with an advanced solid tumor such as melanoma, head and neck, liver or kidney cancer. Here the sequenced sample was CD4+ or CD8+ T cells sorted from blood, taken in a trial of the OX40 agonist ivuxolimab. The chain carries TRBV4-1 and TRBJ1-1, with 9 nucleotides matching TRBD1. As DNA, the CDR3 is TGCGCCAGCACCCGGACAGGGGAATTCCGGCCCTCGACTACTGAAGCTTTCTTT. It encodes CASTRTGEFRPSTTEAFF.